The sequence of this T cell receptor beta chain was determined in a study of cytomegalovirus exposure and HLA in healthy donors. The study, taken as a whole, reports: Some TCR beta chains (approximately 180 of them) were listed as cytomegalovirus-associated.

Primers: 60 Vbeta forward and 13 Jbeta reverse. Profiling relied on immunoSEQ multiplex PCR, and the TCRdb table lists in-frame clones only, not all of them. The repertoire has 63,000 or so clones, around 85% of them found once; the top ten carry roughly 3%. Trimming took 3 bases from V and 0 from J, leaving 14 bases between them. Germline assignment: CDR1 GTSNPN and CDR2 SVGIG (reference sequence). The CDR3 runs 15 residues. This clone came up a few times. Its antigen is currently unknown. The rearrangement uses TRBV30 and TRBJ1-1, with a weak D call TRBD1 (5 bases). What was sequenced was PBMCs. This receptor was identified in a woman aged 25 to 39 in good health and CMV-seronegative. In DNA form, the CDR3 reads TGTGCCTGGAGCATCTCGGGACTCCTGAACACTGAAGCTTTCTTT. Its translation is CAWSISGLLNTEAFF.